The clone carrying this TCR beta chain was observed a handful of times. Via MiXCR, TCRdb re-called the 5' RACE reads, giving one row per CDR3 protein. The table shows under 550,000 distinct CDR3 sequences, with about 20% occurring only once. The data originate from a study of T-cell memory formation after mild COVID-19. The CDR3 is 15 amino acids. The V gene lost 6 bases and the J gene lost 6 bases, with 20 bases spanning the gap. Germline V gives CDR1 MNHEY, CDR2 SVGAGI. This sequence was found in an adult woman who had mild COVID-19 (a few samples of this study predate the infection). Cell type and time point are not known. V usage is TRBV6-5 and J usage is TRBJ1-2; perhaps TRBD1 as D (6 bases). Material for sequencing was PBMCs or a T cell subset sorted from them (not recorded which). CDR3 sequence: CASSRRRGHEHGYTF. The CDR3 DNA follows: TGTGCCAGCAGCAGAAGAAGGGGACATGAACATGGCTACACCTTC.